The 9 T cell receptor beta chains listed next were all sequenced from one sample in a study of blood T cell repertoires in COVID-19. Using immunoSEQ multiplex PCR, the repertoire was profiled, and TCRdb retains in-frame clones only, with some absent. In the table there are 200,000 to 250,000 clones, 80% to 90% of which are singletons. The sequenced sample was PBMCs or T cells enriched from blood (not recorded which). The receptors were gathered from a woman between 45 and 65 years old in a cohort exposed to, infected with or recovered from COVID-19 (not recorded which).

This sequence joins TRBV4-3 and TRBJ1-6; 7 bases agree with TRBD1. Trimming cost V 4 bases and J 5 bases; bases outside gene matches: 2. The CDR3 has 14 residues. CDR1 is LGHNA and CDR2 is YSLEER in the germline V gene. The CDR3 DNA reads TGCGCCAGCAGCCGGGGGACAGATAATTCACCCCTCCACTTT. Its translation: CASSRGTDNSPLHF.

The chain uses TRBV5-4 and TRBJ1-2; the D gene is possibly TRBD1 (6 bases). Germline V gene sequence: CDR1 SGHNT, CDR2 YYREEE (reference sequence). V dropped 5 bases and J dropped 3 bases, with 17 bases sitting between them. This CDR3 is 15 amino acids long. CDR3 DNA: TGTGCCAGCAGTAGGGGTTCTGGGACATACTATGGCTACACCTTC. Residues: CASSRGSGTYYGYTF.

The chain's CDR3 is CASSYPNSKTQYF. Here the CDR3 DNA reads TGTGCCAGCAGTTACCCCAATAGTAAGACCCAGTACTTC. The V and J genes are TRBV6-2 or TRBV6-3 and TRBJ2-5; D is unresolved. V was clipped by 2 bases and J by 6 bases, with 10 bases between them. The CDR3 contains 13 residues. The V gene's germline CDR1 is MNHEY and CDR2 SVGEGT.

The rearrangement joins TRBV5-8 to TRBJ1-1; D possibly corresponds to TRBD1 (5 bases). V was trimmed by 3 bases and J by 5 bases, leaving 17 bases between them. Germline loops: CDR1 SGHTS, CDR2 YDEGEE. CDR3 length equals 15 residues. The CDR3 sequence: CASSYTPGGGTEAFF. CDR3 in DNA: TGTGCCAGCAGCTACACCCCGGGGGGAGGGACTGAAGCTTTCTTT.

The chain links TRBV10-1 to TRBJ2-1; the match to TRBD1 covers 10 bases. The trim removed 5 bases at V and 5 bases at J, leaving 6 bases unmatched. The germline CDR1 and CDR2 sequences are WNHNN and SYGVQD (reference sequence). CDR3 size: 15 residues. The CDR3 is CASSCKGQGNNEQFF. CDR3 coding DNA: TGCGCCAGCAGTTGTAAGGGACAGGGGAACAATGAGCAGTTCTTC.

The J gene is TRBJ2-3, the V gene TRBV5-5; 7 bases align to TRBD1. CDR3 length equals 15 residues. Germline values: CDR1 SGHKS, CDR2 YYEKEE (reference sequence). The trim removed 0 bases at V and 2 bases at J, leaving 3 bases unmatched. The CDR3 protein is CASSLGTGYTDTQYF. DNA of the CDR3: TGTGCCAGCAGCTTGGGGACAGGATACACAGATACGCAGTATTTT.

The chain couples TRBV2 to TRBJ2-1, with a weak D call TRBD2 (5 bases). Germline CDR1 is SNHLY and CDR2 is FYNNEI. The CDR3 covers 12 residues. V was cut by 8 bases and J by 8 bases, with 13 bases left in between. CDR3 sequence (DNA): TGTGCCAGCTGGGGTAACGGGGATGAGCAGTTCTTC. It is translated as CASWGNGDEQFF.

The chain has TRBV7-9 and TRBJ1-1; D gene unclear. V gave up 1 base and J gave up 7 bases, with 10 bases separating them. The germline V gene has CDR1 SEHNR and CDR2 FQNEAQ (reference sequence). The CDR3 spans 13 residues. The CDR3 reads CASSLGEAVEAFF. The CDR3 region has the DNA TGTGCCAGCAGCTTAGGTGAGGCAGTTGAAGCTTTCTTT.

The chain couples TRBV10-3 to TRBJ1-1; 8 bases line up with TRBD1. Unmatched junction bases numbered 4, after V lost 3 bases and J lost 4 bases. This CDR3 spans 14 amino acids. CDR1 is ENHRY, CDR2 SYGVKD, per germline. The CDR3 sequence: CAISDQQGVTEAFF. The CDR3, as DNA: TGTGCCATCAGTGACCAACAGGGGGTCACTGAAGCTTTCTTT.